This record covers a single T cell receptor (beta chain). This CDR3 has 16 amino acids. V was pared by 0 bases and J by 15 bases, with 12 bases of the junction left unmatched. Germline CDR1 and CDR2: LGHDT and YNNKEL (reference sequence). This specimen comes from a study of blood T cell repertoires in COVID-19. As for the study in general: Sites across the United States, Italy and Spain contributed samples from acute and convalescent COVID-19. The analysed material was cDNA or gDNA that came from T cells, B-cell-depleted T cells, or PBMCs.

In the authors' workflow: Counts of nucleated cells, estimated from reference gene primer amplification, were obtained. Clones were read by immunoSEQ multiplex PCR, and TCRdb kept only the in-frame ones, dropping some. V, J and clone size derive from that table, while D and trimming were established from the DNA sequence. Among a few hundred thousand clones listed, 85% to 90% were seen once. The receptor was isolated from a human donor in a cohort sampled during active COVID-19. The J gene is TRBJ2-1, the V gene TRBV3-1 (or the pseudogene TRBV3-2); 12 bases agree with TRBD2. Sequencing was performed on peripheral blood. CDR3 protein: CASSQDVTSGRHGGFF. For the CDR3, the DNA is TGTGCCAGCAGCCAAGATGTCACTAGCGGGAGGCACGGGGGGTTCTTC.